This T cell receptor (beta chain) was recorded in a study of T cells in Graves' hyperthyroidism and ophthalmopathy (dated by TCRdb to the late 2010s). A note on the overall study: Peripheral blood was collected at initial diagnosis, before any treatment. A discovery cohort of roughly 96 patients, 43 with Graves' ophthalmopathy and 55 to 65 with stable Graves' hyperthyroidism, was used to find distinguishing TCR V-J signatures. An independent validation cohort of around 20 hyperthyroidism patients and approximately 15 patients who later progressed to ophthalmopathy tested prospective prediction of ophthalmopathy. The roughly 100 discovery patients were randomly divided into training and test sets at a 7:3 ratio. In six Graves' hyperthyroidism patients, the study also compared T-cell repertoires from thyroid tissue with T-cell repertoires from blood. Following sampling, methimazole starting at 30 mg daily was given to hyperthyroidism patients, and high-dose intravenous methylprednisolone was given to ophthalmopathy patients. TCR Vbeta CDR3 sequencing of 140 or so peripheral blood samples (more than 40 ophthalmopathy, around 80 hyperthyroidism and around 17 progressor patients) is reported in the paper.

The TCR beta CDR3 regions were amplified from the RNA transcripts. The TCR CDR3 was subjected to a first round of RT-PCR using the HTBI primer set and the Qiagen OneStep RT-PCR kit. The libraries were constructed in a second round of multiplex PCR and then size-selected and purified. Sequencing of the libraries was done on an Illumina HiSeq2000 using paired-end 100 bp reads. The study's own analysis went as follows. Raw data were processed with SOAPnuke, discarding reads with adapters, uncalled bases, mean Phred below 15, or no exact constant-primer or identifier match. High-quality paired reads were merged with COPE v1.2.5, and unique nucleotide sequences were defined as clonotypes. MiTCR v1.1 was used to align clonotypes to the IMGT TRBV, TRBD and TRBJ reference segments. The analysis included only V-J combinations with a frequency above 0.0001, which together covered roughly 99% of the repertoires. The TCS score was defined as F50 (clonal expansion) divided by E x V (chaos), with BLOSUM62-based TCRdist calculated between CDR3 peptides within each V-J. Welch's t-statistics and random forest reduced approximately 520 V-J features to 13, which were used in a naive Bayes classifier (R e1071). Clones were called with MiXCR by TCRdb after fastp trimmed the public reads at Q25, and only in-frame beta chains were retained. Each entry is one CDR3 protein sequence, shown with its most common DNA and genes. The V and J calls come from TCRdb's annotation, not from the publication. The sample table shows roughly 650,000 distinct CDR3 sequences, and 16% are seen once. Of the sample, around 3.3% falls within the top ten clones.

Ophthalmopathy patients had moderately to severely active disease, with a Clinical Activity Score of 3 or more, a NOSPECS grade of 4 or more, and a disease duration of less than 3 months. The study excluded patients with uncontrolled infections, other autoimmune diseases, pregnancy or lactation. Diagnoses relied on clinical symptoms, serum thyroxine and TRAb, thyroid ultrasound and orbital computed tomography. Ficoll-Paque density gradient centrifugation was used to isolate PBMCs from about 10 ml of fresh peripheral blood. Total RNA was extracted using Trizol reagent, and RNA quality was assessed on an Agilent 2100 Bioanalyzer. The cysteine opens and the phenylalanine closes a CDR3 of 15 amino acids. Just CDR3 DNA is preserved here, 45 bases in frame from base 1. CDR1 MNHNS and CDR2 SASEGT were looked up in the germline V gene. Summary of the overall study and its limitations: Sample size was not statistically predetermined, and investigators were not blinded to group allocation. Blood samples also contained most of the expanded thyroid clonotypes (frequency above 0.001), which suggests that blood repertoires may reflect thyroid immune responses. In validation, the model predicted progression to ophthalmopathy with over 65% sensitivity and over 72% specificity, a median of 6.5 months before onset. A 13 V-J signature model separated ophthalmopathy from stable hyperthyroidism, with approximately 87% sensitivity and just under 84% specificity in cross-validation and 80%/75% in testing.

As concerns this clonotype: Its binding antigen is unknown. Relative to the germline gene, one junction end is altered; a read error may explain this.

The TCR sequence derives from a woman in her forties with Graves' ophthalmopathy. The chain employs TRBV6-1 and TRBJ1-1, with an unclear D gene assignment. The sample comprised blood. This receptor has the CDR3 CAGRRAAGIGTEAFF. The nucleotide sequence is TGTGCCGGCAGGAGGGCAGCGGGAATAGGCACTGAAGCTTTCTTT.